One and the same sample provided the 6 T cell receptor beta chains below, sequenced in a study of cytomegalovirus exposure and HLA in healthy donors. The PCR made use of 60 Vbeta and 13 Jbeta primers. TCRdb's copy holds only in-frame clones and misses some; the assay was immunoSEQ multiplex PCR. Among 100,000 or so clones listed, almost 70% were seen once. The sequenced sample was PBMCs. The receptors were sampled from a man aged 25 to 40 in good health and CMV-seronegative.

The V and J genes are TRBV14 and TRBJ2-7; TRBD1 is a possible D gene (6 bases). CDR3 length equals 14 residues. Germline values: CDR1 SGHDN, CDR2 FVKESK. Trimming took off 5 bases at V and 0 bases at J, with 11 bases between the two ends. CDR3 nucleotides: TGTGCCAGCAGCAAAGGGACACTCTCCTACGAGCAGTACTTC. This codes for CASSKGTLSYEQYF.

The V and J genes are TRBV7-2 and TRBJ2-5; weak D call: TRBD2 (6 bases). Trimming took off 5 bases at V and 0 bases at J, with 13 bases between the two ends. The V gene's germline CDR1 is SGHTA and CDR2 FQGNSA. The CDR3 spans 15 residues. CDR3 protein: CASSPNGGDQETQYF. CDR3 bases: TGTGCCAGCAGCCCCAACGGGGGAGACCAAGAGACCCAGTACTTC.

The chain links TRBV9 to TRBJ1-1; 8 positions match TRBD1. The ends lost 3 bases at V and 6 bases at J; junction bases unmatched: 7. The germline V gene encodes CDR1 SGDLS and CDR2 YYNGEE. The CDR3 loop spans 14 amino acids. The CDR3 loop is CASSASQGVAEAFF. CDR3 nucleotides: TGTGCCAGCAGCGCCTCACAGGGGGTCGCTGAAGCTTTCTTT.

The rearrangement links TRBV5-1 to TRBJ1-1; weak D call: TRBD1 (5 bases). Trimming left V 0 bases short and J 6 bases short, with 12 bases between. Germline-derived CDR1 and CDR2 are SGHRS and YFSETQ. CDR3 size: 14 residues. The CDR3 sequence is CASSLDQGWAEAFF. The CDR3 nucleotides read TGCGCCAGCAGCTTGGACCAGGGATGGGCTGAAGCTTTCTTT.

The chain combines TRBV9 with TRBJ1-1, with D perhaps TRBD1 (6 bases). Germline V gives CDR1 SGDLS, CDR2 YYNGEE. The CDR3 runs to 13 residues. V was pared by 0 bases and J by 4 bases, with 7 bases between. Written as DNA, the CDR3 is TGTGCCAGCAGCGTAGAGGGGGTCACTGAAGCTTTCTTT. Translation: CASSVEGVTEAFF. Using reference TRBV9 and TRBJ1-1 for the parts outside the CDR3, the full variable domain is DSGVTQTPKHLITATGQRVTLRCSPRSGDLSVYWYQQSLDQGLQFLIQYYNGEERAKGNILERFSAQQFPDLHSELNLSSLELGDSALYFCASSVEGVTEAFFGQGTRLTVV.

The V gene is TRBV20-1, the J gene TRBJ2-7, with D maybe TRBD1 (5 bases). The CDR3 runs to 11 residues. In germline, CDR1 is DFQATT, CDR2 SNEGSKA (reference sequence). V lost 0 bases and J lost 6, with 6 bases in between. The CDR3 DNA sequence: TGCAGTGCTAGAGAGGGGCTCGAGCAGTACTTC. This translates into CSAREGLEQYF.